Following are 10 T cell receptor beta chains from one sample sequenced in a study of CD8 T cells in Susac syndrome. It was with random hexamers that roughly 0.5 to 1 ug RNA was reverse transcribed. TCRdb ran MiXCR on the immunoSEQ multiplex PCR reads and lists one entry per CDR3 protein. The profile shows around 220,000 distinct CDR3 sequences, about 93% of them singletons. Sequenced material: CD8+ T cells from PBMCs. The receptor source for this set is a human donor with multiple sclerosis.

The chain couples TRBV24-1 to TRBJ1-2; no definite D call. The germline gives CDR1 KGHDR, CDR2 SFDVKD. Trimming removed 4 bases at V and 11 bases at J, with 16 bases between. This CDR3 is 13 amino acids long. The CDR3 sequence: CATSDPSNGGYTF. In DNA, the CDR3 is TGTGCCACCAGTGACCCCTCCAACGGCGGATACACCTTC.

CDR3 DNA: TGTGCCAGCAGCCAAGATGAAGGTCCTGGAAACACCATATATTTT. Amino acids: CASSQDEGPGNTIYF. The chain recombines TRBV14 with TRBJ1-3; D ambiguous. The CDR3 is made up of 15 amino acids. Germline V gene lookup returns CDR1 SGHDN and CDR2 FVKESK. V was clipped by 0 bases and J by 2 bases, with 8 bases between them.

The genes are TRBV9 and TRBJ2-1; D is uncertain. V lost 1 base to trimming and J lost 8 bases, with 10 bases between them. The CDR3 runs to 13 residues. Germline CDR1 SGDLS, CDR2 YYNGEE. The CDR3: CASSVRLQDEQFF. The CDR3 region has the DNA TGTGCCAGCAGCGTAAGGCTACAAGATGAGCAGTTCTTC.

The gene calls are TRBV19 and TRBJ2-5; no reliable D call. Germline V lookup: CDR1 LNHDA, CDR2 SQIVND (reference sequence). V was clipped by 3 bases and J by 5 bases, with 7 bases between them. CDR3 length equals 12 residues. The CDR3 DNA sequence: TGTGCCAGTAGTATTCTCCACGAGACCCAGTACTTC. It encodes CASSILHETQYF.

CDR3 sequence (DNA): TGCGCCAGCAGCCAAAGGTCCCATGAGCAGTTCTTC. Its protein is CASSQRSHEQFF. The chain has TRBV4-1 and TRBJ2-1; D gene ambiguous. The V gene lost 2 bases and the J gene lost 8 bases, with 7 bases spanning the gap. CDR1 MGHRA and CDR2 YSYEKL come from the germline V gene. The CDR3 is 12 amino acids.

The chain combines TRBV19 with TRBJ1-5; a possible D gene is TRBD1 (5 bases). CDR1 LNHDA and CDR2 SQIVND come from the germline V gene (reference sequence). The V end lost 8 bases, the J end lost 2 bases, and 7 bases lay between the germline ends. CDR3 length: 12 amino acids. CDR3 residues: CASGAGNQPQHF. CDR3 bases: TGTGCCAGTGGGGCAGGCAATCAGCCCCAGCATTTT.

The CDR3 sequence is CASSYGTSGELFF. The CDR3, as DNA: TGTGCCAGCAGTTACGGGACTAGCGGGGAGCTGTTTTTT. The chain combines TRBV5-4 with TRBJ2-2, with 8 nucleotides matching TRBD2. V dropped 5 bases and J dropped 7; count of bases not matched to a gene: 4. CDR3 size: 13 residues. CDR1 and CDR2 (germline): SGHNT, YYREEE (reference sequence).

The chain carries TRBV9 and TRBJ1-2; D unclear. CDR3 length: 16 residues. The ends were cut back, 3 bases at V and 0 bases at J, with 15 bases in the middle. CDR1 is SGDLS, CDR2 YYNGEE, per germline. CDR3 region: CASSGLSDGTNYGYTF. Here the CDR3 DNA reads TGTGCCAGCAGCGGCCTATCGGACGGAACTAACTATGGCTACACCTTC.

CDR3 sequence (DNA): TGTGCCAGCAGTGCCCTAGCGGGAATGACCCAAGAGACCCAGTACTTC. Its protein product is CASSALAGMTQETQYF. The chain uses TRBV6-1 and TRBJ2-5, with 9 bases fitting TRBD2. Unmatched junction bases numbered 7, after V lost 4 bases and J lost 1 base. The CDR3 loop spans 16 amino acids. Germline assignment: CDR1 MNHNS and CDR2 SASEGT.

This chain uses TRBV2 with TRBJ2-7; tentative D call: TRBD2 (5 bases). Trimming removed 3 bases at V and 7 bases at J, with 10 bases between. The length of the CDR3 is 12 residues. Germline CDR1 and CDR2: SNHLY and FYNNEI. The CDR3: CASSEQDLEQYF. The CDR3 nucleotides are TGTGCCAGCAGTGAGCAGGACTTAGAGCAGTACTTC.